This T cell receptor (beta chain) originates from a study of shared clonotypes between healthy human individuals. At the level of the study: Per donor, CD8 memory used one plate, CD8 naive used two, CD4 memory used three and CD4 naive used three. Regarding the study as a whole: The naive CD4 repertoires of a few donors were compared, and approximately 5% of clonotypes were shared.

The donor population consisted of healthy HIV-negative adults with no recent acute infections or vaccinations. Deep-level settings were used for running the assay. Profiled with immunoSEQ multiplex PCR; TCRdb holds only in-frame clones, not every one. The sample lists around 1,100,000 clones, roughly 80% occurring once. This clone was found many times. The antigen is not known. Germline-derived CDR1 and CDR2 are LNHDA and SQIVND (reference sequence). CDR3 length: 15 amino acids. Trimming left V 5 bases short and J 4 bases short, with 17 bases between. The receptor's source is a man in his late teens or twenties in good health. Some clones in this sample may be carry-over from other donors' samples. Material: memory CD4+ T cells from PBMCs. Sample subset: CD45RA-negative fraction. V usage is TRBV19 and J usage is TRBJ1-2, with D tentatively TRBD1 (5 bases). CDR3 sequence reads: CASSLGRARGYGYTF. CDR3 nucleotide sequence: TGTGCCAGTAGTCTCGGCAGGGCCCGCGGCTATGGCTACACCTTC.